This T cell receptor (beta chain) was sequenced during a study of cytomegalovirus exposure and HLA in healthy donors. Study outcomes and limitations: Among TCR beta chains of equal frequency, HLA-associated ones were more clonally expanded in a later analysis. It was reported that the classifier diagnosed cytomegalovirus status with high specificity and sensitivity in both the original and validation cohorts. Highly shared sequence variants in one cluster were likely a sequencing artifact. One later analysis reportedly identified an Asian-associated ancestry cluster that showed fewer N-insertions than the roughly 600-donor mean.

The PCR was carried out with 60 Vbeta primers and 13 Jbeta primers. Here immunoSEQ multiplex PCR was the method, and the copy in TCRdb shows in-frame clones only, minus some. The sample records some 120,000 clones, about two thirds being singletons. About this clone: What it binds is unknown.

From germline, CDR1 is SGHNT and CDR2 YYREEE (reference sequence). The CDR3 length is 15 residues. The ends lost 2 bases at V and 2 bases at J; junction bases unmatched: 6. Sequencing input: PBMCs. The chain is built from TRBV5-4 and TRBJ2-7; 8 nucleotides agree with TRBD2. This clonotype was obtained from a man aged 30-40 years in good health and CMV-seronegative. CDR3 nucleotide sequence: TGTGCCAGCAGCTTCCCGCGGGGGGCGGCCTACGAGCAGTACTTC. It codes for CASSFPRGAAYEQYF.